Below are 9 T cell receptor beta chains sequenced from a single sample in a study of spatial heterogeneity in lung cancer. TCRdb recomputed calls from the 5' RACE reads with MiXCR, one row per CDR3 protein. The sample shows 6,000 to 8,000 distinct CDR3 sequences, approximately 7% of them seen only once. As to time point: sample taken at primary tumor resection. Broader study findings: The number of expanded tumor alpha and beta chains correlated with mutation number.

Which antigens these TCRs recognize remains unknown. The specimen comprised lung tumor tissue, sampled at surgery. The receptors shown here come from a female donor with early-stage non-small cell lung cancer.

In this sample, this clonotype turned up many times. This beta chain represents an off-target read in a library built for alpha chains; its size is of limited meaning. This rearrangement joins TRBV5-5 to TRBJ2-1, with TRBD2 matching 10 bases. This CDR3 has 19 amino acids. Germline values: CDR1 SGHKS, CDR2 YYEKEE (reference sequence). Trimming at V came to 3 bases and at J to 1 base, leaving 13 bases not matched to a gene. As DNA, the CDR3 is TGTGCCAGCAGCTCCCAAGGACTAGCGGTTTCAGGGTCCTACAATGAGCAGTTCTTC. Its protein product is CASSSQGLAVSGSYNEQFF.

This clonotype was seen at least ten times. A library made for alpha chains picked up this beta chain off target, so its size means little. Here the CDR3 DNA reads TGTGCCAGCAGCTTATCGAGAAGCGAGACCCAGTACTTC. Translated, it gives CASSLSRSETQYF. The rearrangement joins TRBV7-6 to TRBJ2-5; D gene unclear. With 2 bases removed from V and 5 bases from J, the gap between germline ends came to 9 bases. The CDR3 sequence is 13 residues long. Germline values: CDR1 SGHVS, CDR2 FNYEAQ.

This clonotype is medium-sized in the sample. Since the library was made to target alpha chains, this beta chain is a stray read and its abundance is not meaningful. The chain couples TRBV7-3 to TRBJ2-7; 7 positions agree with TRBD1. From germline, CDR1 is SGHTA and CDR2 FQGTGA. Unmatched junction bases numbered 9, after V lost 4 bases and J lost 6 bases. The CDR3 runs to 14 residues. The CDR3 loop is CASSSGGTVGEQYF. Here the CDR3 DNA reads TGTGCCAGCAGCTCAGGTGGGACAGTGGGCGAGCAGTACTTC.

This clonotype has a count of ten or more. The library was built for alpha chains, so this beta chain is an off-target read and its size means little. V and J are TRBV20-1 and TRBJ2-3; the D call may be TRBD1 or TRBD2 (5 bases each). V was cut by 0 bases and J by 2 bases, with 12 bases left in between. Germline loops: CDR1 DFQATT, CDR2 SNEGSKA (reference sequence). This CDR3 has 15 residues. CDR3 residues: CSARDPRGHTDTQYF. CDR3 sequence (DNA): TGCAGTGCTAGAGATCCCCGGGGCCACACAGATACGCAGTATTTT.

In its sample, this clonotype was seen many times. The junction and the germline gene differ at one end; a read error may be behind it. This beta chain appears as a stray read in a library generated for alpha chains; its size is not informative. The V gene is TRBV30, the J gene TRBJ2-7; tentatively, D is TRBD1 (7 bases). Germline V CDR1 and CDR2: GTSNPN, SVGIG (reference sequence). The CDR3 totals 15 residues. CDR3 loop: CARSLIGGGVDEQYF. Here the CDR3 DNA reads TGTGCCCGGAGCTTAATCGGAGGGGGCGTGGACGAGCAGTACTTC.

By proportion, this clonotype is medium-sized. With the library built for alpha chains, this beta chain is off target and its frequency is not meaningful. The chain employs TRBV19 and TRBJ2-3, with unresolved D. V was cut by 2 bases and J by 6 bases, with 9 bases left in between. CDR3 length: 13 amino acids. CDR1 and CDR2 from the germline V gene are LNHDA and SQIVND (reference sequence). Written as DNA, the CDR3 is TGTGCCAGTAGTATACGCGTCGGGGATACGCAGTATTTT. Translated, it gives CASSIRVGDTQYF. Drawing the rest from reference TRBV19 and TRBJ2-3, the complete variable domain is DGGITQSPKYLFRKEGQNVTLSCEQNLNHDAMYWYRQDPGQGLRLIYYSQIVNDFQKGDIAEGYSVSREKKESFPLTVTSAQKNPTAFYLCASSIRVGDTQYFGPGTRLTVL.

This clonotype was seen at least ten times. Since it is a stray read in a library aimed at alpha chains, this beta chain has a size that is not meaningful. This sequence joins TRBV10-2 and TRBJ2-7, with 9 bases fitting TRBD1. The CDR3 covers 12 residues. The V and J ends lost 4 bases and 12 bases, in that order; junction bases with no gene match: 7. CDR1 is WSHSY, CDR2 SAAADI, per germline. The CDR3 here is CASSGDRESTYF. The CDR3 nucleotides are TGCGCCAGCAGTGGGGACAGGGAGAGTACGTACTTC.

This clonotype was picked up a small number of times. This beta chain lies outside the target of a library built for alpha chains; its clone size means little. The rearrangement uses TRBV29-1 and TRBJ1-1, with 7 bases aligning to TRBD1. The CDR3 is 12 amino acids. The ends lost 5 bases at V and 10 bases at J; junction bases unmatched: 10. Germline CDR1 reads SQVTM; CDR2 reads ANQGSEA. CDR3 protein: CSVSLRQGRAFF. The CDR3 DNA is TGCAGCGTTTCCCTTCGACAGGGCCGAGCTTTCTTT.

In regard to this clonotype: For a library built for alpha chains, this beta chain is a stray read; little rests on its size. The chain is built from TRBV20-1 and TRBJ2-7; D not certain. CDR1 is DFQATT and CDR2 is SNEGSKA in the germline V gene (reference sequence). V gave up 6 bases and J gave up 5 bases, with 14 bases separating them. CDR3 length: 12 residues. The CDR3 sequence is CSAIPGPHEQYF. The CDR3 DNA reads TGCAGTGCCATTCCGGGCCCCCACGAGCAGTACTTC.